The clone carrying this T cell receptor beta chain was counted once. The record originates from a study of blood T cell repertoires in COVID-19. About the study: T cells, B-cell-depleted T cells, or PBMCs supplied cDNA or gDNA.

Clones were sequenced by immunoSEQ multiplex PCR, and TCRdb holds only the in-frame ones, with some missing. Of 200,000 to 250,000 clones in the sample, about 79% are singletons; the top ten hold over 7.5%. The CDR3 runs 12 residues. Per the germline V gene, CDR1 is WSHSY and CDR2 is SAAADI. J gave up 7 bases and V 5 bases, and 3 bases lay outside the gene matches. The V gene is TRBV10-2, the J gene TRBJ1-2; 8 bases match TRBD1. The TCR comes from a man older than 75 with acute or convalescent COVID-19. Specimen: peripheral blood. The CDR3 spells CASSSGGGGYTF. The CDR3 DNA sequence: TGCGCCAGCAGTTCAGGGGGCGGTGGCTACACCTTC.